Following are 11 T cell receptor beta chains from one sample sequenced in a study of blood T cell repertoires in COVID-19. Some clones are missing from TCRdb's copy, which holds only in-frame ones; the method was immunoSEQ multiplex PCR. This table holds 140,000 to 150,000 clones, 75% to 85% found once. The specimen sequenced was peripheral blood. Receptor source: a man between 60 and 75 years old with active or convalescent COVID-19.

The chain joins TRBV6-6 to TRBJ2-1; 8 bases are shared with TRBD2. The CDR3 length is 16 residues. CDR1 and CDR2 (germline): MNHNY, SVGAGI (reference sequence). With 6 bases clipped from V and 2 bases from J, the junction kept 9 bases outside the gene matches. In nucleotides, the CDR3 is TGTGCCAGCAGAAGATCGCGGGAGGAACCCTACAATGAGCAGTTCTTC. Translation gives CASRRSREEPYNEQFF.

This CDR3 is CASSVGQSDQPQHF. The CDR3 DNA reads as TGTGCCAGCAGCGTCGGACAGAGCGATCAGCCCCAGCATTTT. The chain carries TRBV7-9 and TRBJ1-5, with D perhaps TRBD1 (6 bases). CDR3 length equals 14 residues. Germline lookup yields CDR1 SEHNR and CDR2 FQNEAQ (reference sequence). V lost 5 bases, J lost 5 bases, and 13 bases lay in between.

This rearrangement joins TRBV30 to TRBJ2-2, with D tentatively TRBD2 (6 bases). V was cut by 3 bases and J by 3 bases, with 20 bases left in between. CDR3 length: 17 amino acids. CDR1 is GTSNPN and CDR2 is SVGIG in the germline V gene (reference sequence). The CDR3: CAWRPRAGSTYTGELFF. The CDR3 DNA follows: TGTGCCTGGAGACCTCGGGCCGGGAGCACGTACACCGGGGAGCTGTTTTTT. Full variable domain (outside the CDR3, taken from reference TRBV30 and TRBJ2-2): SQTIHQWPATLVQPVGSPLSLECTVEGTSNPNLYWYRQAAGRGLQLLFYSVGIGQISSEVPQNLSASRPQDRQFILSSKKLLLSDSGFYLCAWRPRAGSTYTGELFFGEGSRLTVL.

In DNA, the CDR3 is TGCGCCAGCAGCTTATGGACAGGGCCGAACACTGAAGCTTTCTTT. This translates into CASSLWTGPNTEAFF. The chain carries TRBV5-1 and TRBJ1-1; TRBD1 agrees at 8 bases. V gave up 2 bases and J gave up 1 base; unmatched junction bases: 4. Per the germline V gene, CDR1 is SGHRS and CDR2 is YFSETQ. The CDR3 loop spans 15 amino acids.

The chain recombines TRBV14 with TRBJ1-2; D uncertain. V dropped 1 base and J dropped 4 bases, with 10 bases sitting between them. Per the germline V gene, CDR1 is SGHDN and CDR2 is FVKESK. The length of the CDR3 is 14 residues. CDR3 region: CASSQVRVLYGYTF. DNA for the CDR3: TGTGCCAGCAGCCAAGTTCGTGTCCTCTATGGCTACACCTTC.

The chain couples TRBV5-1 to TRBJ2-1; 10 nucleotides align to TRBD1. The ends lost 4 bases at V and 0 bases at J; junction bases unmatched: 1. The CDR3 loop spans 15 amino acids. Germline V gene sequence: CDR1 SGHRS, CDR2 YFSETQ. The CDR3 DNA reads as TGCGCCAGCAGCAGGGACAGGGGCTCCTACAATGAGCAGTTCTTC. The encoded protein is CASSRDRGSYNEQFF.

V usage is TRBV7-2 and J usage is TRBJ1-4; a possible D gene is TRBD1 (5 bases). This CDR3 is built from 17 residues. The V gene lost 2 bases and the J gene lost 3 bases, with 16 bases spanning the gap. In germline, CDR1 is SGHTA, CDR2 FQGNSA. Here the CDR3 DNA reads TGTGCCAGCAGCTTATCTCCCGGGCGGGGCCCTAATGAAAAACTGTTTTTT. This translates into CASSLSPGRGPNEKLFF.

The count of this clone is one. The rearrangement joins TRBV7-7 to TRBJ2-5; D gene uncertain. The CDR3 consists of 14 residues. Germline lookup yields CDR1 SSHAT and CDR2 FNYEAQ (reference sequence). V was pared by 2 bases and J by 2 bases, with 9 bases between. The CDR3 DNA sequence: TGTGCCAGCAGCTTATCTCGGGTACAAGAGACCCAGTACTTC. Residues: CASSLSRVQETQYF.

This clone has only a few counts. The V call is TRBV7-8, the J call TRBJ1-1; 7 nucleotides match TRBD1. Germline CDR1 reads SGHVS; CDR2 reads FQNEAQ. This CDR3 contains 16 residues. V was clipped by 5 bases and J by 0 bases; unmatched bases: 9. The DNA for the CDR3 is TGTGCCAGCAGCCCAAAGTACAGGGGTATGAACACTGAAGCTTTCTTT. This codes for CASSPKYRGMNTEAFF.

This chain connects TRBV4-3 to TRBJ1-4, with D possibly TRBD1 on 5 matching bases. This CDR3 spans 15 amino acids. Trimming stripped 4 bases from V and 5 bases from J, with 14 bases between. Looked up from germline, CDR1 is LGHNA and CDR2 is YSLEER. The DNA of the CDR3 is TGCGCCAGCAGCCTTACCGGGAGGACAAATGAAAAACTGTTTTTT. It translates to CASSLTGRTNEKLFF.

This chain links TRBV19 with TRBJ2-2; D is unclear. Germline values: CDR1 LNHDA, CDR2 SQIVND (reference sequence). Trimming took 5 bases from V and 0 from J, leaving 10 bases between them. The CDR3 covers 15 residues. CDR3 loop: CASSSGSANTGELFF. CDR3 nucleotide sequence: TGTGCCAGTAGTTCAGGTTCCGCGAACACCGGGGAGCTGTTTTTT.